The 23 T cell receptor beta chains presented below share a single source sample, sequenced in a study of early T cells in non-severe SARS-CoV-2 infection. TCRdb independently ran MiXCR on the 5' RACE reads; one entry per CDR3 protein. The profile shows tens of thousands of distinct CDR3 sequences, about 5.6% of them singletons. The sample taken for sequencing was whole blood. Every receptor here comes from an adult who was a healthcare worker with PCR-confirmed SARS-CoV-2 infection or an uninfected control (not recorded which).

V usage is TRBV9 and J usage is TRBJ1-1; D remains ambiguous. Germline-derived CDR1 and CDR2 are SGDLS and YYNGEE. Trimming removed 0 bases at V and 0 bases at J, with 6 bases between. The CDR3 totals 14 residues. CDR3 in DNA: TGTGCCAGCAGCGTAGCTCAAATGAACACTGAAGCTTTCTTT. Encoded protein: CASSVAQMNTEAFF.

This clonotype has a count of ten or more. The chain joins TRBV10-2 to TRBJ1-1; no definite D call. V was trimmed by 0 bases and J by 1 base, leaving 3 bases between them. The germline V gene has CDR1 WSHSY and CDR2 SAAADI. The CDR3 spans 13 residues. In nucleotides, the CDR3 is TGCGCCAGCAGTGAGTCCAAGAACACTGAAGCTTTCTTT. Translated: CASSESKNTEAFF.

This clonotype showed up just a few times. V is TRBV30 and J is TRBJ2-1; TRBD2 agrees at 9 bases. V lost 2 bases to trimming and J lost 4 bases; unmatched junction nucleotides: 6. In germline, CDR1 is GTSNPN, CDR2 SVGIG (reference sequence). The CDR3 has 15 amino acids. CDR3 in amino acids: CAWSRLAGPYNEQFF. The CDR3 region has the DNA TGTGCCTGGAGTCGGCTAGCGGGGCCTTACAATGAGCAGTTCTTC.

J is TRBJ1-6 and V is TRBV20-1; D gene uncertain. From germline, CDR1 is DFQATT and CDR2 SNEGSKA (reference sequence). This CDR3 contains 12 residues. V lost 0 bases to trimming and J lost 7 bases, with 4 bases between them. The CDR3 sequence: CSARDRNSPLHF. The CDR3 DNA sequence: TGCAGTGCTAGAGATCGGAATTCACCCCTCCACTTT.

The CDR3 reads CASSVSKGQVSSGANVLTF. The CDR3 DNA reads as TGTGCCAGCAGCGTAAGCAAGGGACAGGTCTCCTCTGGGGCCAACGTCCTGACTTTC. The chain combines TRBV9 with TRBJ2-6; TRBD1 matches at 8 bases. The CDR3 has 19 amino acids. V shed 1 base, J shed 0 bases, and the junction held 9 bases outside the gene matches. Germline CDR1 and CDR2: SGDLS and YYNGEE.

This chain joins TRBV20-1 and TRBJ2-4, with D maybe TRBD1 (7 bases). The CDR3 length is 15 residues. Germline values: CDR1 DFQATT, CDR2 SNEGSKA (reference sequence). V was trimmed by 3 bases and J by 3 bases, leaving 15 bases between them. The CDR3 nucleotides are TGCAGTGCTAGTTCAGGGGGGTATGACAAAAACATTCAGTACTTC. Protein: CSASSGGYDKNIQYF.

This clonotype was detected a few times. The genes are TRBV29-1 and TRBJ1-1, with a weak D call TRBD1 (6 bases). Trimming removed 6 bases at V and 6 bases at J, with 11 bases between. Germline loops: CDR1 SQVTM, CDR2 ANQGSEA. The CDR3 has 11 amino acids. The CDR3: CSVFGQSEAFF. DNA of the CDR3: TGCAGCGTATTCGGACAGTCTGAAGCTTTCTTT.

This clonotype was seen a few times. The chain combines TRBV5-1 with TRBJ2-7; tentative D call: TRBD1 (6 bases). The V end was cut by 3 bases, the J end by 1 base, with 14 bases between. This CDR3 spans 15 amino acids. Germline loops: CDR1 SGHRS, CDR2 YFSETQ. In DNA form, the CDR3 reads TGCGCCAGCAGCTCGCGGGCAAGGGGGTCCTACGAGCAGTACTTC. It translates to CASSSRARGSYEQYF.

In its sample, this clonotype was seen many times. J is TRBJ2-7 and V is TRBV7-2; tentative D call: TRBD1 (6 bases). This CDR3 has 15 amino acids. In germline, CDR1 is SGHTA, CDR2 FQGNSA. Trimming took off 7 bases at V and 1 base at J, with 17 bases between the two ends. The CDR3 DNA is TGTGCCAGCACTGTAGGGGGAGAAGGATCCTACGAGCAGTACTTC. Translating gives CASTVGGEGSYEQYF.

There are a few counts of this clonotype. The J gene is TRBJ1-1, the V gene TRBV12-3 or TRBV12-4, with a weak D call TRBD1 (6 bases). The CDR3 has 10 residues. The CDR3 here is CASGDTEAFF. In DNA form, the CDR3 reads TGTGCGTCAGGGGACACTGAAGCTTTCTTT.

This clonotype was counted a few times. In DNA, the CDR3 is TGTGCCAGCAGCTTCGCTCTGAGATACAATGAGCAGTTCTTC. As protein: CASSFALRYNEQFF. The chain carries TRBV11-2 and TRBJ2-1; D unresolved. Germline CDR1 and CDR2: SGHAT and FQNNGV. The CDR3 extends over 14 amino acids. V lost 3 bases to trimming and J lost 4 bases, with 10 bases between them.

This clonotype was counted ten times or more. J is TRBJ2-3 and V is TRBV7-2, with 7 bases lining up with TRBD1. The CDR3 loop spans 13 amino acids. Germline CDR1 reads SGHTA; CDR2 reads FQGNSA. V dropped 8 bases and J dropped 4; count of bases not matched to a gene: 6. CDR3 amino acids: CASVGGRADTQYF. The CDR3 DNA is TGTGCCAGCGTAGGGGGCCGGGCAGATACGCAGTATTTT.

This clonotype was counted many times. The rearrangement uses TRBV19 and TRBJ2-2; TRBD2 matches 13 bases. V lost 1 base, J lost 5 bases, and 7 bases stayed unmatched. CDR3 length: 18 residues. Germline CDR1 LNHDA, CDR2 SQIVND (reference sequence). CDR3 nucleotide sequence: TGTGCCAGTAGTATAGCCGGACTAGCGGGAGTCGGGACCGGGGAGCTGTTTTTT. This translates into CASSIAGLAGVGTGELFF.

Ten or more counts support this clonotype. The J gene is TRBJ2-2, the V gene TRBV11-2; 9 nucleotides align to TRBD1. CDR1 is SGHAT and CDR2 is FQNNGV in the germline V gene. The CDR3 covers 13 residues. The V and J ends lost 5 bases and 5 bases, in that order; junction bases with no gene match: 0. CDR3 region: CASSGTGTGELFF. The CDR3, as DNA: TGTGCCAGCAGCGGGACAGGGACCGGGGAGCTGTTTTTT.

This chain's CDR3 is CASSGGYSGANVLTF. The CDR3 region has the DNA TGTGCCAGCAGTGGAGGGTACTCTGGGGCCAACGTCCTGACTTTC. This sequence joins TRBV2 and TRBJ2-6; D is perhaps TRBD2 (5 bases). CDR1 SNHLY and CDR2 FYNNEI come from the germline V gene. V lost 4 bases and J lost 0, with 7 bases in between. CDR3 size: 15 residues.

The CDR3 region is CASSGGQGASRGTEAFF. The CDR3 coding sequence is TGTGCCAGCAGCGGGGGACAGGGGGCGAGCAGGGGCACTGAAGCTTTCTTT. The rearrangement uses TRBV7-2 and TRBJ1-1; 12 bases match TRBD1. J gave up 4 bases and V 5 bases, and 11 bases lay outside the gene matches. CDR3 length: 17 amino acids. Looked up from germline, CDR1 is SGHTA and CDR2 is FQGNSA. The entire variable domain, with the rest obtained from reference TRBV7-2 and TRBJ1-1, is as follows: GAGVSQSPSNKVTEKGKDVELRCDPISGHTALYWYRQSLGQGLEFLIYFQGNSAPDKSGLPSDRFSAERTGGSVSTLTIQRTQQEDSAVYLCASSGGQGASRGTEAFFGQGTRLTVV.

This clonotype has ten or more counts. The chain combines TRBV12-3 or TRBV12-4 with TRBJ2-7; 10 bases align to TRBD2. J gave up 7 bases and V 6 bases, and 21 bases lay outside the gene matches. The CDR3 sequence is 18 residues long. This CDR3 is CASSQALRTSGLLGEQYF. The CDR3 DNA is TGTGCCAGCAGCCAAGCACTCCGGACTAGCGGACTTCTCGGGGAGCAGTACTTC.

This clonotype was counted many times. This rearrangement joins TRBV7-8 to TRBJ2-5; 9 bases line up with TRBD2. J gave up 1 base and V 6 bases, and 15 bases lay outside the gene matches. The CDR3 sequence is 18 residues long. The germline CDR1 and CDR2 sequences are SGHVS and FQNEAQ. Written as DNA, the CDR3 is TGTGCCAGCAGACGGGCTAGCGGGGCATCCTGGGGCCAAGAGACCCAGTACTTC. Translation: CASRRASGASWGQETQYF.

This clonotype was seen many times. The CDR3 spells CASRASEGFQPSYEQYF. DNA of the CDR3: TGTGCCAGCAGAGCTTCCGAGGGCTTCCAACCCTCCTACGAGCAGTACTTC. This chain uses TRBV6-2 or TRBV6-3 with TRBJ2-7; the D gene is possibly TRBD2 (5 bases). The CDR3 has 17 amino acids. Germline V CDR1 and CDR2: MNHEY, SVGEGT. V lost 6 bases and J 0 bases, leaving 21 bases between the germline ends.

This clonotype was recorded many times. The chain is built from TRBV18 and TRBJ1-1, with 8 nucleotides matching TRBD1. The trim removed 3 bases at V and 0 bases at J, leaving 9 bases unmatched. CDR3 size: 17 residues. In germline, CDR1 is KGHSH, CDR2 LQKENI. The CDR3 DNA follows: TGTGCCAGCTCACCGGGCCCGACAGGGGCGGTGAACACTGAAGCTTTCTTT. Encoded protein: CASSPGPTGAVNTEAFF.

This clonotype was recorded many times. The chain links TRBV27 to TRBJ2-1; tentative D call: TRBD1 (7 bases). The CDR3 runs 16 residues. In germline, CDR1 is MNHEY, CDR2 SMNVEV (reference sequence). V lost 6 bases and J 2 bases, leaving 17 bases between the germline ends. The CDR3 DNA reads as TGTGCCAGCAGGCCTACGGCGGGACAGCCCTACAATGAGCAGTTCTTC. Translating gives CASRPTAGQPYNEQFF.

In this sample, this clonotype turned up a few times. The chain combines TRBV6-6 with TRBJ2-3; D ambiguous. The ends were cut back, 5 bases at V and 1 base at J, with 7 bases in the middle. Germline CDR1 MNHNY, CDR2 SVGAGI (reference sequence). CDR3 length equals 13 residues. The CDR3, as DNA: TGTGCCAGCAGTCGACTGGGCACAGATACGCAGTATTTT. It translates to CASSRLGTDTQYF.

At least ten counts were recorded for this clonotype. This chain links TRBV20-1 with TRBJ2-6, with TRBD1 matching 8 bases. V was pared by 3 bases and J by 4 bases, with 5 bases of the junction left unmatched. The CDR3 is made up of 15 amino acids. Germline values: CDR1 DFQATT, CDR2 SNEGSKA (reference sequence). The DNA for the CDR3 is TGCAGTGCTAGTGGACAGGGCATGGGGGCCAACGTCCTGACTTTC. Translated: CSASGQGMGANVLTF.